The rows below give T cell receptor beta chains drawn from one sample of a study of blood T cell repertoires in COVID-19. Produced via immunoSEQ multiplex PCR; TCRdb's table is partial and in-frame only. The sample includes roughly 330,000 clones, 70% to 90% of them seen just once. Material for sequencing was peripheral blood. These receptors came from a young man who had recovered from COVID-19. CDR3s include the opening cysteine and the closing phenylalanine or tryptophan. Each record gives: J gene, V gene, D gene, clone size, CDR3 protein, CDR3 DNA. A D gene is named only where the DNA matches it firmly. Size tells how often a clone was seen (once, few, many) or the class of an expanded clone, and some rows leave it out.

J: TRBJ2-1
V: TRBV28
D: -
size: -
CDR3: CASSPLREALYNEQFF
DNA: TGTGCCAGCAGCCCCCTGAGGGAGGCCCTATACAATGAGCAGTTCTTC

J: TRBJ2-3
V: TRBV20-1
D: TRBD2
size: -
CDR3: CSASIPASGRDTQYF
DNA: TGCAGTGCTAGTATCCCTGCTAGCGGTAGGGATACGCAGTATTTT

J: TRBJ2-1
V: TRBV11-2
D: TRBD2
size: -
CDR3: CASSHGLAGVGANEQFF
DNA: TGTGCCAGCAGCCACGGACTAGCGGGAGTCGGAGCCAATGAGCAGTTCTTC

J: TRBJ1-2
V: TRBV5-1
D: -
size: -
CDR3: CASSLAGIYGYTF
DNA: TGCGCCAGCAGCTTGGCCGGGATCTATGGCTACACCTTC

J: TRBJ2-1
V: TRBV6-1
D: TRBD1
size: -
CDR3: CASSELSTGSYNEQFF
DNA: TGTGCCAGCAGTGAATTATCGACAGGGTCCTACAATGAGCAGTTCTTC

J: TRBJ2-3
V: TRBV19
D: TRBD2
size: -
CDR3: CASTDARGGIDTQYF
DNA: TGTGCCAGTACAGATGCGCGGGGGGGGATAGATACGCAGTATTTT

J: TRBJ2-7
V: TRBV5-1
D: TRBD2
size: -
CDR3: CASTRTSGDSYEQYF
DNA: TGCGCCAGCACCCGGACTAGCGGGGACTCCTACGAGCAGTACTTC

J: TRBJ1-1
V: TRBV11-2
D: -
size: -
CDR3: CASSLDIRGTEAFF
DNA: TGTGCCAGCAGCTTAGATATCCGGGGCACTGAAGCTTTCTTT

J: TRBJ2-7
V: TRBV4-1
D: TRBD1
size: -
CDR3: CASSQQQGFEQYF
DNA: TGCGCCAGCAGCCAACAACAGGGGTTCGAGCAGTACTTC

J: TRBJ2-3
V: TRBV5-1
D: -
size: -
CDR3: CASSLEQGSDTQYF
DNA: TGCGCCAGCAGCTTGGAGCAGGGGTCAGATACGCAGTATTTT

J: TRBJ2-7
V: TRBV21-1
D: -
size: -
CDR3: CASMRRVLAGCYEQYF
DNA: TGTGCCAGCATGAGGAGGGTACTAGCGGGATGCTACGAGCAGTACTTC

J: TRBJ1-5
V: TRBV6-5
D: TRBD1
size: -
CDR3: CASSKQGASSQPQHF
DNA: TGTGCCAGCAGCAAACAGGGGGCGTCGAGTCAGCCCCAGCATTTT

J: TRBJ1-5
V: TRBV11-2
D: TRBD1
size: -
CDR3: CASSFGTDSNQPQHF
DNA: TGTGCCAGCAGCTTCGGGACAGATAGCAATCAGCCCCAGCATTTT

J: TRBJ1-2
V: TRBV3-1/TRBV3-2
D: -
size: -
CDR3: CASSQDGGDGYTF
DNA: TGTGCCAGCAGCCAAGATGGGGGGGATGGCTACACCTTC

J: TRBJ2-7
V: TRBV6-6
D: TRBD2
size: -
CDR3: CASTEREAPYEQYF
DNA: TGTGCCAGCACCGAGCGGGAGGCCCCCTACGAGCAGTACTTC

J: TRBJ1-1
V: TRBV5-6
D: TRBD1
size: -
CDR3: CASSWFVGQGSNTEAFF
DNA: TGTGCCAGCAGCTGGTTCGTGGGACAGGGGAGTAACACTGAAGCTTTCTTT

J: TRBJ2-7
V: TRBV30
D: TRBD1
size: -
CDR3: CAWGRAGTVRYEQYF
DNA: TGTGCCTGGGGGCGTGCCGGGACAGTAAGGTACGAGCAGTACTTC

J: TRBJ2-3
V: TRBV7-2
D: TRBD2
size: -
CDR3: CASSFGLAGTDTQYF
DNA: TGTGCCAGCAGCTTCGGACTAGCGGGCACAGATACGCAGTATTTT

J: TRBJ1-6
V: TRBV11-2
D: -
size: -
CDR3: CASSLEGRANSPLHF
DNA: TGTGCCAGCAGCTTAGAGGGGAGGGCTAATTCACCCCTCCACTTT

J: TRBJ1-3
V: TRBV7-2
D: -
size: -
CDR3: CASSPQNSGNTIYF
DNA: TGTGCCAGCAGCCCCCAGAACTCTGGAAACACCATATATTTT

J: TRBJ2-3
V: TRBV19
D: -
size: once
CDR3: CASSSHWGLVTDTQYF
DNA: TGTGCCAGTAGTTCTCATTGGGGCTTGGTCACAGATACGCAGTATTTT

J: TRBJ2-7
V: TRBV6-1
D: TRBD2
size: -
CDR3: CASSEASPSGSYEQYF
DNA: TGTGCCAGCAGTGAAGCATCGCCTAGCGGGAGTTACGAGCAGTACTTC

J: TRBJ1-1
V: TRBV7-2
D: -
size: -
CDR3: CASSLASRVPEAFF
DNA: TGTGCCAGCAGCTTAGCGTCCAGGGTCCCTGAAGCTTTCTTT

J: TRBJ1-5
V: TRBV19
D: TRBD1
size: -
CDR3: CASCDRGFNQPQHF
DNA: TGTGCCAGTTGTGACAGGGGGTTCAATCAGCCCCAGCATTTT

J: TRBJ2-1
V: TRBV18
D: TRBD2
size: -
CDR3: CAGGESYNEQFF
DNA: TGTGCCGGGGGGGAATCCTACAATGAGCAGTTCTTC

J: TRBJ2-7
V: TRBV12-5
D: -
size: once
CDR3: CASGPPNPSYEQYF
DNA: TGTGCTAGTGGTCCCCCTAACCCATCCTACGAGCAGTACTTC

J: TRBJ2-2
V: TRBV6-1
D: -
size: -
CDR3: CASSEFSGELFF
DNA: TGTGCCAGCAGTGAATTTAGCGGGGAGCTGTTTTTT

J: TRBJ2-7
V: TRBV5-8
D: -
size: -
CDR3: CASSPRSGYEQYF
DNA: TGTGCCAGCAGCCCCCGTAGTGGCTACGAGCAGTACTTC

J: TRBJ2-5
V: TRBV4-1
D: TRBD2
size: -
CDR3: CASSQVPTSGAGTQYF
DNA: TGCGCCAGCAGCCAAGTCCCTACTAGCGGCGCTGGGACCCAGTACTTC

J: TRBJ1-1
V: TRBV25-1
D: -
size: -
CDR3: CASSGGAMVGAFF
DNA: TGTGCCAGCAGTGGGGGCGCGATGGTCGGAGCTTTCTTT

J: TRBJ1-5
V: TRBV6-2/TRBV6-3
D: -
size: -
CDR3: CASSYYSLYSNQPQHF
DNA: TGTGCCAGCAGTTATTACTCATTGTATAGCAATCAGCCCCAGCATTTT

J: TRBJ1-1
V: TRBV19
D: TRBD1
size: once
CDR3: CASSPGQGAGEAFF
DNA: TGTGCCAGTAGTCCCGGACAGGGGGCAGGTGAAGCTTTCTTT

J: TRBJ2-7
V: TRBV5-4
D: TRBD2
size: -
CDR3: CASSLAGSGWAYEQYF
DNA: TGTGCCAGCAGCTTGGCGGGTAGCGGGTGGGCCTACGAGCAGTACTTC

J: TRBJ2-3
V: TRBV19
D: -
size: once
CDR3: CASRIFQGSADTQYF
DNA: TGTGCCAGTAGGATCTTTCAGGGCAGCGCAGATACGCAGTATTTT

J: TRBJ2-7
V: TRBV5-5
D: -
size: -
CDR3: CASSSLAGSYEQYF
DNA: TGTGCCAGCAGCTCCTTGGCAGGCTCCTACGAGCAGTACTTC

J: TRBJ2-3
V: TRBV5-1
D: TRBD1
size: -
CDR3: CASSRLTGTGGTDTQYF
DNA: TGCGCCAGCAGCCGTCTAACCGGGACAGGCGGCACAGATACGCAGTATTTT

J: TRBJ2-3
V: TRBV6-5
D: -
size: -
CDR3: CASSSTWGLTDTQYF
DNA: TGTGCCAGCAGTTCCACATGGGGGCTCACAGATACGCAGTATTTT

J: TRBJ1-5
V: TRBV6-1
D: -
size: -
CDR3: CASSEVKEDSNQPQHF
DNA: TGTGCCAGCAGTGAAGTGAAGGAGGATAGCAATCAGCCCCAGCATTTT

J: TRBJ1-3
V: TRBV5-1
D: -
size: few
CDR3: CASSLGQTGNTIYF
DNA: TGCGCCAGCAGCTTGGGGCAGACTGGAAACACCATATATTTT

J: TRBJ1-1
V: TRBV30
D: -
size: -
CDR3: CALEEYMNTEAFF
DNA: TGTGCCTTGGAGGAGTACATGAACACTGAAGCTTTCTTT

J: TRBJ1-2
V: TRBV4-2
D: -
size: -
CDR3: CASSQEGRLGGYTF
DNA: TGTGCCAGCAGCCAAGAGGGCAGGCTCGGAGGCTACACCTTC

J: TRBJ1-5
V: TRBV2
D: -
size: -
CDR3: CASSAGTINQPQHF
DNA: TGTGCCAGCAGCGCCGGGACAATTAATCAGCCCCAGCATTTT

J: TRBJ1-1
V: TRBV29-1
D: -
size: -
CDR3: CSGSGGLNTEAFF
DNA: TGCAGCGGGTCGGGGGGCTTGAACACTGAAGCTTTCTTT

J: TRBJ1-4
V: TRBV7-6
D: -
size: -
CDR3: CASSRETRPNEKLFF
DNA: TGTGCCAGCAGCCGAGAGACACGACCTAATGAAAAACTGTTTTTT

J: TRBJ2-5
V: TRBV7-2
D: -
size: -
CDR3: CASSLGTQQYF
DNA: TGTGCCAGCAGCTTGGGGACTCAACAGTACTTC

J: TRBJ1-2
V: TRBV12-3/TRBV12-4
D: -
size: -
CDR3: CASSLIDGYTF
DNA: TGTGCCAGCAGTTTGATAGATGGCTACACCTTC

J: TRBJ1-5
V: TRBV12-3/TRBV12-4
D: -
size: few
CDR3: CASSLRTDQPQHF
DNA: TGTGCCAGCAGTTTAAGGACAGATCAGCCCCAGCATTTT

J: TRBJ1-2
V: TRBV19
D: TRBD1
size: -
CDR3: CASSIGSRQGRIYGYTF
DNA: TGTGCCAGTAGTATAGGTAGCCGACAGGGGCGGATCTATGGCTACACCTTC

J: TRBJ2-7
V: TRBV6-2/TRBV6-3
D: TRBD2
size: -
CDR3: CASSWLAGGEQYF
DNA: TGTGCCAGCAGTTGGCTAGCGGGAGGGGAGCAGTACTTC

J: TRBJ2-7
V: TRBV27
D: -
size: -
CDR3: CASSGGGPYEQYF
DNA: TGTGCCAGCAGTGGGGGCGGTCCCTACGAGCAGTACTTC

J: TRBJ1-6
V: TRBV25-1
D: TRBD1
size: once
CDR3: CASSTRQGLDNSPLHF
DNA: TGTGCCAGCAGTACCCGACAGGGCTTGGATAATTCACCCCTCCACTTT

J: TRBJ1-1
V: TRBV5-1
D: -
size: -
CDR3: CASSLVRAGVTEAFF
DNA: TGCGCCAGCAGCTTGGTCCGGGCGGGCGTCACTGAAGCTTTCTTT

J: TRBJ2-7
V: TRBV18
D: -
size: -
CDR3: CASSPEGGGGEQYF
DNA: TGTGCCAGCTCCCCTGAAGGGGGAGGGGGCGAGCAGTACTTC

J: TRBJ2-7
V: TRBV18
D: -
size: -
CDR3: CASSREAEASYEQYF
DNA: TGTGCCAGCTCGCGTGAGGCAGAAGCCTCCTACGAGCAGTACTTC

J: TRBJ2-7
V: TRBV6-5
D: TRBD1
size: -
CDR3: CASSYSGTGTGFEQYF
DNA: TGTGCCAGCAGTTACTCCGGGACCGGGACAGGGTTCGAGCAGTACTTC

J: TRBJ1-6
V: TRBV6-5
D: -
size: -
CDR3: CASRGKNNSPLHF
DNA: TGTGCCAGCCGAGGGAAGAATAATTCACCCCTCCACTTT

J: TRBJ2-7
V: TRBV6-1
D: -
size: -
CDR3: CASSEVTGAYEQYF
DNA: TGTGCCAGCAGTGAAGTGACAGGCGCCTACGAGCAGTACTTC